This T cell receptor beta chain emerged from a study of shared clonotypes between healthy human individuals. Study-level points and caveats: A handful of donors showed sharing of about 4.6% of naive CD4 clonotypes.

The authors' processing: Sequence data from immunoSEQ were junction-only and lacked quality scores; consequently, filtering differed. Sequencing used immunoSEQ multiplex PCR; TCRdb keeps in-frame clones, though not all of them. V, J and clone size are taken as reported in that table, and D and trimming were inferred from the DNA itself. The sample consists of approximately 2,300,000 clones, about 90% of them appearing once. Comments on this clone: Its antigen is unknown.

The CDR3 has 17 amino acids. V lost 1 base, J lost 6 bases, and 10 bases stayed unmatched. Germline values: CDR1 MNHNS, CDR2 SASEGT. The sequencing sample was made of naive CD4+ T cells from PBMCs. Documented subset: CD45RA+ positively selected. This sequence originates from a man aged 18 to 30 in good health. Some clones in this sample may be carry-over from other donors' samples. This sequence joins TRBV6-1 and TRBJ1-5; 9 bases agree with TRBD1. CDR3 residues: CASSEVGRTGGRQPQHF. Here the CDR3 DNA reads TGTGCCAGCAGTGAAGTAGGTCGCACAGGGGGCCGTCAGCCCCAGCATTTT.